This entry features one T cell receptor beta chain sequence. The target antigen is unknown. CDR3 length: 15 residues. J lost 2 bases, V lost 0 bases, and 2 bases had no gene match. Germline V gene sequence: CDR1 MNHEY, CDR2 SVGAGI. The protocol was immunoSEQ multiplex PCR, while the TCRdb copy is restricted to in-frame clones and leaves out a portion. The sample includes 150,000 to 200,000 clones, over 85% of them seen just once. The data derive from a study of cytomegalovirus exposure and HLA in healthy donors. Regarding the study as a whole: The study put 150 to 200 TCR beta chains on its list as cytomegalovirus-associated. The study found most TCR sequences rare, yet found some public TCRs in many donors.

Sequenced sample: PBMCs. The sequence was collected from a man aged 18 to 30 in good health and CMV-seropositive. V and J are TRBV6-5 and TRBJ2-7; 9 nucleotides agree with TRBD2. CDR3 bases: TGTGCCAGCAGTTACTCGACTAGCGGCACCTACGAGCAGTACTTC. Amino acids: CASSYSTSGTYEQYF.